Presented here are 32 T cell receptor beta chains from one specimen sequenced in a study of cytomegalovirus exposure and HLA in healthy donors. Amplification used 60 Vbeta primers and 13 Jbeta primers. Clones were read by immunoSEQ multiplex PCR, and TCRdb kept only the in-frame ones, dropping some. Of some 150,000 clones in the sample, 70% to 90% were seen once. Input material: PBMCs. These receptors were taken from a woman aged 25 to 39 in good health and CMV-seronegative.

This rearrangement joins TRBV6-5 to TRBJ1-3; D possibly corresponds to TRBD1 (5 bases). Germline V CDR1 and CDR2: MNHEY, SVGAGI. This CDR3 comprises 15 residues. V was trimmed by 6 bases and J by 0 bases, leaving 12 bases between them. CDR3 region: CASSLWGDSGNTIYF. Here the CDR3 DNA reads TGTGCCAGCAGCCTTTGGGGGGACTCTGGAAACACCATATATTTT.

The rearrangement links TRBV5-4 to TRBJ2-4; 15 bases are shared with TRBD2. The CDR3 has 18 residues. Germline CDR1 and CDR2: SGHNT and YYREEE (reference sequence). With V trimmed by 4 bases and J by 0 bases, 5 bases remained unmatched. CDR3 sequence (DNA): TGTGCCAGCAGCCAAGGGACTAGCGGGAGGCTAGCCAAAAACATTCAGTACTTC. This gives the protein CASSQGTSGRLAKNIQYF.

In this sample, this clone turned up once. The rearrangement joins TRBV7-2 to TRBJ2-1; possibly TRBD2 for D (7 bases). V lost 4 bases and J lost 4, with 23 bases in between. The CDR3 is 18 residues long. The germline V gene has CDR1 SGHTA and CDR2 FQGNSA. CDR3 nucleotides: TGTGCCAGCAGCTCTCGCCTCCCCGGGGGGCGTTTGTACAATGAGCAGTTCTTC. It yields the protein CASSSRLPGGRLYNEQFF.

J is TRBJ1-5 and V is TRBV6-6, with 7 bases that match TRBD1. The CDR3 sequence is 14 residues long. Germline V lookup: CDR1 MNHNY, CDR2 SVGAGI (reference sequence). The V and J ends lost 6 bases and 2 bases, in that order; junction bases with no gene match: 4. The CDR3 spells CASSKTGGNQPQHF. The CDR3, as DNA: TGTGCCAGCAGCAAAACAGGGGGCAATCAGCCCCAGCATTTT.

The chain combines TRBV7-2 with TRBJ1-1; possibly TRBD1 for D (5 bases). The germline gives CDR1 SGHTA, CDR2 FQGNSA. Trimming left V 4 bases short and J 1 base short, with 16 bases between. The CDR3 runs 16 residues. As DNA, the CDR3 is TGTGCCAGCAGCTGGCAAGGCTGGGGCCGGAACACTGAAGCTTTCTTT. Encoded protein: CASSWQGWGRNTEAFF.

The chain combines TRBV25-1 with TRBJ2-1; tentatively, D is TRBD1 (6 bases). Germline lookup yields CDR1 MGHDK and CDR2 SYGVNS. The CDR3 extends over 12 amino acids. Trimming stripped 6 bases from V and 9 bases from J, with 12 bases between. Written as DNA, the CDR3 is TGTGCCAGCAGCAGGGGTACCGGTGAGCAGTTCTTC. Translating it yields CASSRGTGEQFF.

V is TRBV27 and J is TRBJ1-1; maybe TRBD1 (5 bases). Germline V gene sequence: CDR1 MNHEY, CDR2 SMNVEV (reference sequence). Trimming stripped 3 bases from V and 4 bases from J, with 12 bases between. CDR3 length equals 14 residues. In nucleotides, the CDR3 is TGTGCCAGCAGTTTCCAGGGTGGGGTCACTGAAGCTTTCTTT. Amino acid sequence: CASSFQGGVTEAFF.

V usage is TRBV10-2 and J usage is TRBJ1-2; D is unresolved. Germline V gene data show CDR1 as WSHSY and CDR2 as SAAADI. This CDR3 is 13 amino acids long. Trimming took off 0 bases at V and 2 bases at J, with 4 bases between the two ends. Here the CDR3 DNA reads TGCGCCAGCAGTGAGTCACTAAACTATGGCTACACCTTC. It encodes CASSESLNYGYTF.

This rearrangement joins TRBV5-4 to TRBJ1-1; tentative D call: TRBD1 (5 bases). V shed 4 bases and J shed 7 bases, with 17 bases lying between them. Germline V gene sequence: CDR1 SGHNT, CDR2 YYREEE (reference sequence). The CDR3 sequence is 14 residues long. The CDR3 here is CASSTPSRDSEAFF. CDR3 DNA sequence: TGTGCCAGCAGCACCCCTTCAAGAGACAGTGAAGCTTTCTTT.

The gene calls are TRBV18 and TRBJ2-1; 8 bases map to TRBD1. The V gene end was trimmed by 3 bases and the J gene end by 6 bases; junction bases not matched to a gene: 4. The CDR3 sequence is 14 residues long. Germline CDR1 KGHSH, CDR2 LQKENI. The CDR3 spells CASSPGQVVNEQFF. The CDR3 DNA reads as TGTGCCAGCTCACCGGGACAGGTAGTCAATGAGCAGTTCTTC.

The V call is TRBV7-2, the J call TRBJ1-2; possible D gene TRBD1, 6 bases. Deletions cut 6 bases from V and 6 bases from J, with 17 bases between. Germline V gene lookup returns CDR1 SGHTA and CDR2 FQGNSA. The CDR3 covers 14 residues. As DNA, the CDR3 is TGTGCCAGCAGTCAAACCACAGGGACGGATGGCTACACCTTC. Amino acids: CASSQTTGTDGYTF.

The gene calls are TRBV11-2 and TRBJ2-7; maybe TRBD1 (6 bases). The CDR3 contains 15 residues. The germline V gene has CDR1 SGHAT and CDR2 FQNNGV. V was clipped by 1 base and J by 3 bases, with 13 bases between them. The CDR3 DNA sequence: TGTGCCAGCAGCTTAGCGGGAACAGGGAGCTACGAGCAGTACTTC. Protein product: CASSLAGTGSYEQYF. The full variable domain, in which reference TRBV11-2 and TRBJ2-7 provide the parts outside the CDR3, is EAGVAQSPRYKIIEKRQSVAFWCNPISGHATLYWYQQILGQGPKLLIQFQNNGVVDDSQLPKDRFSAERLKGVDSTLKIQPAKLEDSAVYLCASSLAGTGSYEQYFGPGTRLTVT.

This chain joins TRBV6-1 and TRBJ1-1; 8 bases fit TRBD1. CDR1 is MNHNS, CDR2 SASEGT, per germline. V was pared by 8 bases and J by 0 bases, with 2 bases of the junction left unmatched. The CDR3 is made up of 13 amino acids. CDR3 sequence (DNA): TGTGCCAGCGCAGGGGGCATGAACACTGAAGCTTTCTTT. This sequence encodes CASAGGMNTEAFF.

This sequence joins TRBV6-6 and TRBJ2-3; TRBD2 matches at 7 bases. V trimming: 5 bases; J trimming: 2 bases; junction bases outside the gene matches: 4. The CDR3 loop spans 14 amino acids. The germline V gene has CDR1 MNHNY and CDR2 SVGAGI (reference sequence). The DNA of the CDR3 is TGTGCCAGCAGTAGGGACTATATCACAGATACGCAGTATTTT. Translating it yields CASSRDYITDTQYF.

This clone was seen only once. The chain uses TRBV5-4 and TRBJ2-4, with 7 bases fitting TRBD1. Germline loops: CDR1 SGHNT, CDR2 YYREEE (reference sequence). The V gene end was trimmed by 6 bases and the J gene end by 0 bases; junction bases not matched to a gene: 6. The CDR3 extends over 15 amino acids. CDR3 protein: CASKRQGEAKNIQYF. The CDR3 DNA sequence: TGTGCCAGCAAAAGACAGGGTGAAGCCAAAAACATTCAGTACTTC.

The chain links TRBV5-1 to TRBJ2-2, with a tentative D call TRBD1 (5 bases). Germline assignment: CDR1 SGHRS and CDR2 YFSETQ. Between the trimmed V and J ends, which lost 2 bases and 1 base, there was a span of 6 bases. The CDR3 sequence is 14 residues long. CDR3 region: CASSFTGNTGELFF. In DNA, the CDR3 is TGCGCCAGCAGCTTTACAGGGAACACCGGGGAGCTGTTTTTT.

The chain recombines TRBV5-1 with TRBJ2-7, with D possibly matching TRBD1 (7 bases). The CDR3 totals 15 residues. V was clipped by 4 bases and J by 6 bases, with 20 bases between them. Germline CDR1 reads SGHRS; CDR2 reads YFSETQ. The DNA of the CDR3 is TGCGCCAGCAGCCGGACAGGAGGAGGGTTGCGCGAGCAGTACTTC. The encoded protein is CASSRTGGGLREQYF.

The chain combines TRBV5-8 with TRBJ1-1; no definite D call. Trimming pared 4 bases from V and 1 base from J, leaving 14 bases between. Germline loops: CDR1 SGHTS, CDR2 YDEGEE. The CDR3 is made up of 15 amino acids. Here the CDR3 reads CASSGEGLPNTEAFF. The DNA for the CDR3 is TGTGCCAGCAGCGGGGAGGGCCTGCCGAACACTGAAGCTTTCTTT.

This rearrangement joins TRBV9 to TRBJ2-3, with D possibly matching TRBD2 (5 bases). The V gene lost 5 bases and the J gene lost 3 bases, with 10 bases spanning the gap. CDR1 SGDLS and CDR2 YYNGEE come from the germline V gene. The CDR3 extends over 13 amino acids. CDR3 sequence (DNA): TGTGCCAGCAGTGCCACGGGGACAGATACGCAGTATTTT. Its translation is CASSATGTDTQYF. Complete variable domain (other parts from reference TRBV9 and TRBJ2-3): DSGVTQTPKHLITATGQRVTLRCSPRSGDLSVYWYQQSLDQGLQFLIQYYNGEERAKGNILERFSAQQFPDLHSELNLSSLELGDSALYFCASSATGTDTQYFGPGTRLTVL.

The chain combines TRBV6-1 with TRBJ2-7; a possible D gene is TRBD2 (5 bases). V was shortened by 3 bases and J by 12 bases, with 12 bases between the two germline ends. CDR1 is MNHNS, CDR2 SASEGT, per germline. This CDR3 region has 11 residues. CDR3 coding DNA: TGTGCCAGCAGTGAGAGGTTGGGAGTGTACTTC. Protein: CASSERLGVYF.

The CDR3, as DNA: TGTGCTTCCAACCGGGACATCCATAATTCACCCCTCCACTTT. Its protein is CASNRDIHNSPLHF. V usage is TRBV12-5 and J usage is TRBJ1-6; possible D gene TRBD1, 6 bases. Germline-derived CDR1 and CDR2 are LGHNT and FRNRAP. V was pared by 11 bases and J by 5 bases, with 16 bases between. The CDR3 spans 14 residues. Drawing the rest from reference TRBV12-5 and TRBJ1-6, the complete variable domain is DARVTQTPRHKVTEMGQEVTMRCQPILGHNTVFWYRQTMMQGLELLAYFRNRAPLDDSGMPKDRFSAEMPDATLATLKIQPSEPRDSAVYFCASNRDIHNSPLHFGNGTRLTVT.

The J gene is TRBJ1-6, the V gene TRBV6-5; D is perhaps TRBD1 (5 bases). Trimming cost V 6 bases and J 9 bases, with 18 bases left between them. In germline, CDR1 is MNHEY, CDR2 SVGAGI. This CDR3 comprises 15 residues. CDR3 nucleotide sequence: TGTGCCAGCAGACTACCGGGACGGGGGAGTTCACCCCTCCACTTT. Its translation is CASRLPGRGSSPLHF.

Here the CDR3 reads CASSEAGGSSYEQYF. The CDR3 region has the DNA TGTGCCAGCAGTGAAGCGGGCGGGAGCTCCTACGAGCAGTACTTC. The rearrangement links TRBV6-1 to TRBJ2-7; 7 bases line up with TRBD2. J was trimmed by 0 bases and V by 0 bases; bases with no gene match: 2. The CDR3 extends over 15 amino acids. Germline V CDR1 and CDR2: MNHNS, SASEGT.

CDR3 nucleotide sequence: TGTGCCAGCTCACCAGTAGCGGGAGGGGCCGAGCAGTACTTC. It is translated as CASSPVAGGAEQYF. This chain joins TRBV18 and TRBJ2-7, with 11 bases aligning to TRBD2. The V gene end was trimmed by 2 bases and the J gene end by 6 bases; junction bases not matched to a gene: 3. The germline CDR1 and CDR2 sequences are KGHSH and LQKENI. This CDR3 has 14 residues.

CDR3 in amino acids: CASSRGGLGETQYF. Here the CDR3 DNA reads TGTGCCAGTAGTAGGGGGGGGCTGGGAGAGACCCAGTACTTC. The rearrangement uses TRBV19 and TRBJ2-5, with a weak D call TRBD2 (7 bases). The V end was cut by 4 bases, the J end by 4 bases, with 13 bases between. Germline CDR1 LNHDA, CDR2 SQIVND (reference sequence). The CDR3 is made up of 14 amino acids.

In DNA form, the CDR3 reads TGTGCCAGCTCACCAGCGACAGGGGGTTTAGCAGATACGCAGTATTTT. Its protein product is CASSPATGGLADTQYF. This chain connects TRBV18 to TRBJ2-3, with 9 bases fitting TRBD1. CDR1 and CDR2 (germline): KGHSH, LQKENI. The CDR3 spans 16 residues. V shed 2 bases and J 4 bases; nucleotides not matched to a gene: 7. The whole variable domain, filled in from reference TRBV18 and TRBJ2-3, reads NAGVMQNPRHLVRRRGQEARLRCSPMKGHSHVYWYRQLPEEGLKFMVYLQKENIIDESGMPKERFSAEFPKEGPSILRIQQVVRGDSAAYFCASSPATGGLADTQYFGPGTRLTVL.

The chain couples TRBV19 to TRBJ2-1; D gene unclear. Between the trimmed V and J ends, which lost 1 base and 5 bases, there was a span of 9 bases. This CDR3 has 14 amino acids. CDR1 and CDR2 from the germline V gene are LNHDA and SQIVND (reference sequence). The CDR3 nucleotides read TGTGCCAGTAGTATAGGAGGCAGCCACAATGAGCAGTTCTTC. Protein: CASSIGGSHNEQFF.

V gene TRBV9 combines with J gene TRBJ2-5; no definite D call. Per the germline V gene, CDR1 is SGDLS and CDR2 is YYNGEE. The CDR3 totals 15 residues. V was pared by 1 base and J by 5 bases, with 15 bases between. CDR3 residues: CASSVSLIAGETQYF. DNA of the CDR3: TGTGCCAGCAGCGTATCCTTAATCGCCGGGGAGACCCAGTACTTC.

This clone came up once. The V call is TRBV10-3, the J call TRBJ1-4; perhaps TRBD1 as D (6 bases). With 6 bases removed from V and 8 bases from J, the gap between germline ends came to 13 bases. The CDR3 runs 13 residues. The germline V gene encodes CDR1 ENHRY and CDR2 SYGVKD. Here the CDR3 DNA reads TGTGCCATCAGGGAACAGGGTGACGAAAAACTGTTTTTT. Protein: CAIREQGDEKLFF.

V and J are TRBV5-1 and TRBJ2-7, with 14 positions matching TRBD2. The J segment lost 4 bases and the V segment lost 8 bases, leaving 5 bases of the junction unmatched. Germline-derived CDR1 and CDR2 are SGHRS and YFSETQ. CDR3 size: 14 residues. Written as DNA, the CDR3 is TGCGCCAGTACCGGGACTAGCGGGAGTTACGAGCAGTACGTC. It yields the protein CASTGTSGSYEQYV.

This rearrangement joins TRBV7-9 to TRBJ1-5; 11 positions match TRBD1. V shed 4 bases, J shed 6 bases, and the junction held 5 bases outside the gene matches. CDR3 length: 15 residues. The germline CDR1 and CDR2 sequences are SEHNR and FQNEAQ (reference sequence). CDR3: CASSWGQGVGQPQHF. The CDR3 DNA follows: TGTGCCAGCAGCTGGGGACAGGGGGTGGGTCAGCCCCAGCATTTT.

This rearrangement joins TRBV7-9 to TRBJ1-1, with 7 positions matching TRBD1. The CDR3 spans 14 residues. The germline gives CDR1 SEHNR, CDR2 FQNEAQ (reference sequence). The ends lost 5 bases at V and 4 bases at J; junction bases unmatched: 7. The DNA for the CDR3 is TGTGCCAGCAGCCCACTGACAGGGCCCACTGAAGCTTTCTTT. This gives the protein CASSPLTGPTEAFF.